The next 28 T cell receptor beta chains were all read from a single sample in a study of T cell responses to AZD1222 COVID-19 vaccine. TCRdb's table, derived via immunoSEQ multiplex PCR, lists solely in-frame clones and lacks some. The sample lists more than 90,000 clones; more than 70% were seen once. Sequencing was performed on peripheral blood, taken 28 days after the second AZD1222 dose. These receptors were taken from an adult who received the AZD1222 COVID-19 vaccine.

The chain carries TRBV29-1 and TRBJ2-3; possibly TRBD2 for D (6 bases). Trimming took 5 bases from V and 3 from J, leaving 12 bases between them. CDR1 is SQVTM and CDR2 is ANQGSEA in the germline V gene. The CDR3 covers 13 residues. CDR3 residues: CSVPGLATDTQYF. The CDR3 coding sequence is TGCAGCGTTCCAGGGCTAGCGACAGATACGCAGTATTTT.

The chain recombines TRBV5-4 with TRBJ2-5; 7 nucleotides align to TRBD1. V gave up 4 bases and J gave up 3 bases; unmatched junction bases: 6. Germline CDR1 and CDR2: SGHNT and YYREEE (reference sequence). The CDR3 totals 14 residues. The DNA of the CDR3 is TGTGCCAGCAGCCTCCAGACAGGGAAAGAGACCCAGTACTTC. It translates to CASSLQTGKETQYF.

The V gene is TRBV5-8, the J gene TRBJ2-7; D perhaps matches TRBD2 (5 bases). V lost 0 bases and J 4 bases, leaving 14 bases between the germline ends. The CDR3 consists of 15 residues. Germline V CDR1 and CDR2: SGHTS, YDEGEE. CDR3 nucleotide sequence: TGTGCCAGCAGCTTGGCCGGAACTAGTAGGTACGAGCAGTACTTC. This encodes CASSLAGTSRYEQYF.

This chain joins TRBV12-3 or TRBV12-4 and TRBJ2-5; no reliable D call. With 4 bases removed from V and 4 bases from J, the gap between germline ends came to 4 bases. The CDR3 length is 11 residues. The CDR3 loop is CASSSRETQYF. The CDR3, as DNA: TGTGCCAGCAGTTCTAGAGAGACCCAGTACTTC.

The chain carries TRBV5-8 and TRBJ2-5; D remains ambiguous. CDR1 and CDR2 from the germline V gene are SGHTS and YDEGEE. The CDR3 loop spans 14 amino acids. With 1 base removed from V and 1 base from J, the gap between germline ends came to 8 bases. CDR3 region: CASSLWRIQETQYF. DNA of the CDR3: TGTGCCAGCAGCTTGTGGCGGATCCAAGAGACCCAGTACTTC. Supplemented by reference TRBV5-8 and TRBJ2-5, the full variable domain reads EAGVTQSPTHLIKTRGQQATLRCSPISGHTSVYWYQQALGLGLQFLLWYDEGEERNRGNFPPRFSGRQFPNYSSELNVNALELEDSALYLCASSLWRIQETQYFGPGTRLLVL.

This clone was detected only once. The genes are TRBV3-1 (or the pseudogene TRBV3-2) and TRBJ1-1, with D maybe TRBD1 (5 bases). CDR1 is LGHDT, CDR2 YNNKEL, per germline (reference sequence). Trimming pared 0 bases from V and 1 base from J, leaving 9 bases between. The CDR3 has 15 amino acids. The CDR3 coding sequence is TGTGCCAGCAGCCAAGATGGGACGGCGAACACTGAAGCTTTCTTT. This codes for CASSQDGTANTEAFF.

J is TRBJ1-2 and V is TRBV30; 12 bases agree with TRBD1. V was pared by 3 bases and J by 6 bases, with 2 bases of the junction left unmatched. Looked up from germline, CDR1 is GTSNPN and CDR2 is SVGIG (reference sequence). The CDR3 loop spans 13 amino acids. Here the CDR3 DNA reads TGTGCCTGGAGAAGGGACAGGGGGCATGGCTACACCTTC. This gives the protein CAWRRDRGHGYTF.

The V gene is TRBV10-1, the J gene TRBJ2-7; TRBD2 matches at 8 bases. J was trimmed by 0 bases and V by 7 bases; bases with no gene match: 20. The CDR3 is 19 amino acids. Looked up from germline, CDR1 is WNHNN and CDR2 is SYGVQD (reference sequence). The CDR3 loop reads CASTLGGTSPFFLSYEQYF. The CDR3 DNA reads as TGCGCCAGCACCCTGGGGGGGACTAGTCCTTTCTTTCTCTCCTACGAGCAGTACTTC.

The chain combines TRBV3-1 (or the pseudogene TRBV3-2) with TRBJ2-2; 7 bases are shared with TRBD2. The CDR3 covers 16 residues. Germline V gene lookup returns CDR1 LGHDT and CDR2 YNNKEL (reference sequence). V shed 3 bases and J 7 bases; nucleotides not matched to a gene: 11. CDR3 DNA sequence: TGTGCCAGCAGCCAGGTCGGGGGGAGTGGAAGCGGGGAGCTGTTTTTT. It encodes CASSQVGGSGSGELFF.

The genes are TRBV28 and TRBJ2-4; the D is unclear. Per germline, CDR1 MDHEN and CDR2 SYDVKM. The V gene lost 5 bases and the J gene lost 1 base, with 0 bases spanning the gap. CDR3 size: 11 residues. The CDR3 spells CASSAKNIQYF. CDR3 sequence (DNA): TGTGCCAGCAGTGCCAAAAACATTCAGTACTTC.

The CDR3 loop reads CASSPGPMRRETQYF. The CDR3 nucleotides are TGTGCCAGCAGCCCGGGACCGATGCGCCGAGAGACCCAGTACTTC. This rearrangement joins TRBV5-5 to TRBJ2-5; D may be TRBD1 or TRBD2 (5 bases each). Germline CDR1 reads SGHKS; CDR2 reads YYEKEE (reference sequence). V dropped 4 bases and J dropped 4 bases, with 17 bases sitting between them. The CDR3 contains 15 residues.

The V call is TRBV7-8, the J call TRBJ2-7, with TRBD2 as a possible D gene (6 bases). CDR1 and CDR2 from the germline V gene are SGHVS and FQNEAQ. The CDR3 loop spans 13 amino acids. V dropped 6 bases and J dropped 6 bases, with 15 bases sitting between them. The CDR3 DNA reads TGTGCCAGCAGTCCACGGGGAGGTAGCGAGCAGTACTTC. Protein: CASSPRGGSEQYF. The variable domain in full, with the rest retrieved from reference TRBV7-8 and TRBJ2-7, is GAGVSQSPRYKVAKRGQDVALRCDPISGHVSLFWYQQALGQGPEFLTYFQNEAQLDKSGLPSDRFFAERPEGSVSTLKIQRTQQEDSAVYLCASSPRGGSEQYFGPGTRLTVT.

This clone appeared a few times. The rearrangement uses TRBV24-1 and TRBJ2-1; 7 bases map to TRBD2. The germline gives CDR1 KGHDR, CDR2 SFDVKD. The V gene end was trimmed by 6 bases and the J gene end by 2 bases; junction bases not matched to a gene: 6. CDR3 length: 15 residues. The CDR3 protein is CATSTLAITYNEQFF. The CDR3 DNA sequence: TGTGCCACCAGTACACTAGCGATCACCTACAATGAGCAGTTCTTC.

The chain carries TRBV4-1 and TRBJ2-7; D not resolved. The CDR3 runs to 15 residues. V lost 1 base and J lost 6, with 16 bases in between. CDR1 and CDR2 (germline): MGHRA, YSYEKL. The CDR3 coding sequence is TGCGCCAGCAGCCAAGTGGCCCCCTCCCCGGGCGAGCAGTACTTC. Its translation: CASSQVAPSPGEQYF.

This clone was picked up a small number of times. The V and J genes are TRBV9 and TRBJ1-1; D ambiguous. CDR1 is SGDLS and CDR2 is YYNGEE in the germline V gene. This CDR3 comprises 14 residues. Trimming cost V 0 bases and J 4 bases, with 10 bases left between them. CDR3 DNA sequence: TGTGCCAGCAGCGTAGCTTCGGCACCCACTGAAGCTTTCTTT. Protein product: CASSVASAPTEAFF.

This clone occurred once. The J gene is TRBJ1-3, the V gene TRBV7-2; 7 bases are a match to TRBD1. The germline CDR1 and CDR2 sequences are SGHTA and FQGNSA. V was pared by 6 bases and J by 0 bases, with 5 bases of the junction left unmatched. The length of the CDR3 is 15 residues. As DNA, the CDR3 is TGTGCCAGCAGGCCTCCAGGGGGCTCTGGAAACACCATATATTTT. Its translation is CASRPPGGSGNTIYF.

This chain uses TRBV5-1 with TRBJ2-7; D might be TRBD2 (6 bases). Germline values: CDR1 SGHRS, CDR2 YFSETQ. This CDR3 region has 16 residues. V shed 0 bases and J shed 3 bases, with 16 bases lying between them. CDR3 sequence (DNA): TGCGCCAGCAGCTTGGAGTTTGGGGACTCGAACTACGAGCAGTACTTC. Protein: CASSLEFGDSNYEQYF.

This clone appeared a single time. The chain is built from TRBV19 and TRBJ2-7, with TRBD1 matching 7 bases. The CDR3 runs to 15 residues. Trimming took 3 bases from V and 1 from J; bases not matched to a gene: 6. Looked up from germline, CDR1 is LNHDA and CDR2 is SQIVND (reference sequence). This chain's CDR3 is CASSIGQATSYEQYF. For the CDR3, the DNA is TGTGCCAGTAGTATTGGACAGGCCACATCCTACGAGCAGTACTTC.

The rearrangement joins TRBV19 to TRBJ1-1, with unresolved D. The CDR3 is 12 residues long. V was trimmed by 5 bases and J by 0 bases, leaving 4 bases between them. Germline values: CDR1 LNHDA, CDR2 SQIVND (reference sequence). CDR3 protein: CASSGMNTEAFF. The CDR3 region has the DNA TGTGCCAGTAGTGGGATGAACACTGAAGCTTTCTTT. The full variable domain, with the rest looked up from reference TRBV19 and TRBJ1-1, is DGGITQSPKYLFRKEGQNVTLSCEQNLNHDAMYWYRQDPGQGLRLIYYSQIVNDFQKGDIAEGYSVSREKKESFPLTVTSAQKNPTAFYLCASSGMNTEAFFGQGTRLTVV.

This clone was counted a single time. J is TRBJ2-2 and V is TRBV27; D not resolved. Germline-derived CDR1 and CDR2 are MNHEY and SMNVEV (reference sequence). There are 12 residues in the CDR3. V was shortened by 4 bases and J by 0 bases, with 0 bases between the two germline ends. CDR3 residues: CASSSNTGELFF. The CDR3 DNA reads TGTGCCAGCAGTTCGAACACCGGGGAGCTGTTTTTT.

The rearrangement uses TRBV4-2 and TRBJ1-1; D not resolved. The CDR3 is 15 amino acids. CDR1 and CDR2 from the germline V gene are LGHNA and YNFKEQ. Trimming left V 0 bases short and J 0 bases short, with 8 bases between. CDR3 sequence (DNA): TGTGCCAGCAGCCAAGACGCAAGTATGAACACTGAAGCTTTCTTT. It yields the protein CASSQDASMNTEAFF.

The chain has TRBV5-1 and TRBJ2-5, with D possibly being TRBD1 or TRBD2 (5 bases each). The CDR3 runs to 14 residues. The germline CDR1 and CDR2 sequences are SGHRS and YFSETQ. The V end lost 2 bases, the J end lost 7 bases, and 15 bases lay between the germline ends. The CDR3 sequence is CASSLGTGGGTQYF. In nucleotides, the CDR3 is TGCGCCAGCAGCTTAGGGACGGGCGGAGGGACCCAGTACTTC.

The V gene is TRBV5-1, the J gene TRBJ1-4; TRBD1 might be the D (6 bases). The CDR3 runs to 14 residues. Trimming removed 0 bases from V and 7 bases from J, with 10 bases in between. CDR1 is SGHRS, CDR2 YFSETQ, per germline. CDR3: CASSLGGPSEKLFF. The CDR3 region has the DNA TGCGCCAGCAGCTTGGGGGGGCCAAGTGAAAAACTGTTTTTT. Full variable domain (remainder filled in from reference TRBV5-1 and TRBJ1-4): KAGVTQTPRYLIKTRGQQVTLSCSPISGHRSVSWYQQTPGQGLQFLFEYFSETQRNKGNFPGRFSGRQFSNSRSEMNVSTLELGDSALYLCASSLGGPSEKLFFGSGTQLSVL.

V is TRBV4-2 and J is TRBJ2-4, with 9 bases that match TRBD2. The CDR3 is made up of 16 amino acids. Germline loops: CDR1 LGHNA, CDR2 YNFKEQ. The V and J ends lost 4 bases and 1 base, in that order; junction bases with no gene match: 5. The CDR3, as DNA: TGTGCCAGCAGCCTAGTAGCGGGAGAGGCCAAAAACATTCAGTACTTC. Translation: CASSLVAGEAKNIQYF.

The chain carries TRBV6-6 and TRBJ2-3; TRBD2 aligns across 12 bases. The length of the CDR3 is 16 residues. Unmatched junction bases numbered 2, after V lost 4 bases and J lost 0 bases. Germline CDR1 and CDR2: MNHNY and SVGAGI (reference sequence). CDR3 DNA sequence: TGTGCCAGCAGTTCCGGACTAGCGGGGAGCACAGATACGCAGTATTTT. Its translation: CASSSGLAGSTDTQYF.

The rearrangement links TRBV5-4 to TRBJ1-1; D possibly corresponds to TRBD1 (5 bases). The CDR3 has 15 amino acids. Germline V gene sequence: CDR1 SGHNT, CDR2 YYREEE (reference sequence). The V end lost 4 bases, the J end lost 0 bases, and 13 bases lay between the germline ends. CDR3: CASSVDRLMNTEAFF. The CDR3 DNA reads as TGTGCCAGCAGCGTTGACAGACTAATGAACACTGAAGCTTTCTTT. The variable domain in full, completed from reference TRBV5-4 and TRBJ1-1, reads ETGVTQSPTHLIKTRGQQVTLRCSSQSGHNTVSWYQQALGQGPQFIFQYYREEENGRGNFPPRFSGLQFPNYSSELNVNALELDDSALYLCASSVDRLMNTEAFFGQGTRLTVV.

The rearrangement uses TRBV7-8 and TRBJ2-7; D possibly corresponds to TRBD1 (6 bases). CDR3 length equals 16 residues. The V gene lost 2 bases and the J gene lost 7 bases, with 21 bases spanning the gap. Germline V lookup: CDR1 SGHVS, CDR2 FQNEAQ. CDR3 region: CASSLIIGWGPGEQYF. The CDR3 bases are TGTGCCAGCAGCTTAATAATTGGGTGGGGGCCGGGGGAGCAGTACTTC.

The CDR3 nucleotides are TGTGCCAGTAGCATCCTGGACACTGAAGCTTTCTTT. Protein: CASSILDTEAFF. The rearrangement joins TRBV19 to TRBJ1-1, with D unclear. Germline V gene data show CDR1 as LNHDA and CDR2 as SQIVND (reference sequence). The CDR3 is made up of 12 amino acids. The V gene lost 6 bases and the J gene lost 3 bases, with 8 bases spanning the gap.